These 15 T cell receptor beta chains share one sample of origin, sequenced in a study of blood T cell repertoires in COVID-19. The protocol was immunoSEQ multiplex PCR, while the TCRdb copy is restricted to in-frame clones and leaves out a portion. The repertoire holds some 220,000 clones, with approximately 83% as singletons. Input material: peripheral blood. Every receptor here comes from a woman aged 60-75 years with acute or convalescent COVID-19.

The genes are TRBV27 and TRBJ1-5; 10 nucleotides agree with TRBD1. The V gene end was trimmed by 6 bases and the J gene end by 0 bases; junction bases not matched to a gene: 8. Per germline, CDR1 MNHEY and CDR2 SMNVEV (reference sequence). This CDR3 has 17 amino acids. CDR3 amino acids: CASRTGTGAYSNQPQHF. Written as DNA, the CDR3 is TGTGCCAGCAGGACCGGGACAGGGGCCTATAGCAATCAGCCCCAGCATTTT.

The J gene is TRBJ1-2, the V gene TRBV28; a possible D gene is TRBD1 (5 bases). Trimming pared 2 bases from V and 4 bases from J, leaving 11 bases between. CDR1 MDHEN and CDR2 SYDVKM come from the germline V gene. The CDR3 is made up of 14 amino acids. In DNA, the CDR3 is TGTGCCAGCAGTTTACGGGGGATCCGCTATGGCTACACCTTC. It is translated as CASSLRGIRYGYTF.

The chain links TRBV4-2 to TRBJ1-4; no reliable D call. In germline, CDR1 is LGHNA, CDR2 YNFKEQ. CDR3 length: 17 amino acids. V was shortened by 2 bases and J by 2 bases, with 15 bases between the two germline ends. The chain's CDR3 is CASSQRALSGTNEKLFF. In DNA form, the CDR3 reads TGTGCCAGCAGCCAAAGGGCACTTTCGGGGACTAATGAAAAACTGTTTTTT.

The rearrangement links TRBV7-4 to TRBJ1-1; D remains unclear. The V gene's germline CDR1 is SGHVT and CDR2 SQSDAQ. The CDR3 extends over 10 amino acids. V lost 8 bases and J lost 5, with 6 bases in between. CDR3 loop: CASERTEAFF. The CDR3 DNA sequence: TGTGCCAGCGAGAGAACTGAAGCTTTCTTT. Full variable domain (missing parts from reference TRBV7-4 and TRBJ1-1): GAGVSQSPRYKVAKRGRDVALRCDSISGHVTLYWYRQTLGQGSEVLTYSQSDAQRDKSGRPSGRFSAERPERSVSTLKIQRTEQGDSAVYLCASERTEAFFGQGTRLTVV.

The CDR3 loop is CASSSGQGIPYEQYF. Written as DNA, the CDR3 is TGTGCCAGCAGCTCCGGACAGGGAATACCCTACGAGCAGTACTTC. This sequence joins TRBV11-2 and TRBJ2-7; 8 bases fit TRBD1. The CDR3 extends over 15 amino acids. Trimming cost V 4 bases and J 2 bases; bases outside gene matches: 7. Germline V gene lookup returns CDR1 SGHAT and CDR2 FQNNGV.

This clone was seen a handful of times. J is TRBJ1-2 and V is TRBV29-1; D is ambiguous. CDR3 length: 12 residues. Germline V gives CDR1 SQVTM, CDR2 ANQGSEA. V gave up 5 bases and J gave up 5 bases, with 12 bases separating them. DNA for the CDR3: TGCAGCGTTTTCAGGACTGCGTATGGCTACACCTTC. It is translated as CSVFRTAYGYTF.

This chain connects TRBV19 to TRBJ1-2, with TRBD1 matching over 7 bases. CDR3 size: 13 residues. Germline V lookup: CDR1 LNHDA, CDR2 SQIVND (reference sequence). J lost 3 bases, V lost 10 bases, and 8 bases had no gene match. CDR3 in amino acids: CATTTGTDYGYTF. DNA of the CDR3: TGTGCCACCACGACAGGGACGGACTATGGCTACACCTTC.

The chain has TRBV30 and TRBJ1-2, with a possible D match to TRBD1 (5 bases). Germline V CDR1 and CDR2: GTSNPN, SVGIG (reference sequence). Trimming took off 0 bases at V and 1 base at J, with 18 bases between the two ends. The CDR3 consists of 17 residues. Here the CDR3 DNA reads TGTGCCTGGAGTGTCAGAGGCGGGGTTGGGGGTAACTATGGCTACACCTTC. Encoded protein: CAWSVRGGVGGNYGYTF.

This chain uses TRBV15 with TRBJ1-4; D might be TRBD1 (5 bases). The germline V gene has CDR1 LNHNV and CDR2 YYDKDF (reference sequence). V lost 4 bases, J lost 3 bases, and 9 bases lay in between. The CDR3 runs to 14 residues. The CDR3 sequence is CATSNTGANEKLFF. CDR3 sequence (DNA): TGTGCCACCAGCAATACGGGGGCTAATGAAAAACTGTTTTTT.

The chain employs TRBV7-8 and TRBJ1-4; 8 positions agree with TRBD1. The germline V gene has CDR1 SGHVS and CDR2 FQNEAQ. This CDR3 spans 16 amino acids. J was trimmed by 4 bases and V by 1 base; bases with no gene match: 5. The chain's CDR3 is CASSLEGDRHNEKLFF. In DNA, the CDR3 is TGTGCCAGCAGCTTAGAGGGGGACAGGCATAATGAAAAACTGTTTTTT.

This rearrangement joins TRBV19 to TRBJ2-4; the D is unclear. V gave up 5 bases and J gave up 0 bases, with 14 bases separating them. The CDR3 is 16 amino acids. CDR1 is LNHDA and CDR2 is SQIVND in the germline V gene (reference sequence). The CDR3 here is CASSRFEDIAKNIQYF. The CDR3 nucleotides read TGTGCCAGTAGTCGGTTCGAAGATATAGCCAAAAACATTCAGTACTTC.

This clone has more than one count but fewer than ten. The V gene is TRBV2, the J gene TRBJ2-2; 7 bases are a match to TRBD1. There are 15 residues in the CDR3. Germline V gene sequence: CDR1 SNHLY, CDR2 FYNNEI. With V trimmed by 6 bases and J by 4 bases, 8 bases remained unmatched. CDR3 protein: CASSPDRAFTGELFF. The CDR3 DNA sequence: TGTGCCAGCAGCCCTGACAGGGCATTCACCGGGGAGCTGTTTTTT.

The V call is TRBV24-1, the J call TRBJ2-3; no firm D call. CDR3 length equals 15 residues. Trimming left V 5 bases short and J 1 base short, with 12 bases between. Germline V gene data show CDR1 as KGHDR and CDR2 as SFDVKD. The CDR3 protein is CATSVSSQGTDTQYF. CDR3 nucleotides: TGTGCCACCAGTGTTTCATCTCAGGGCACAGATACGCAGTATTTT.

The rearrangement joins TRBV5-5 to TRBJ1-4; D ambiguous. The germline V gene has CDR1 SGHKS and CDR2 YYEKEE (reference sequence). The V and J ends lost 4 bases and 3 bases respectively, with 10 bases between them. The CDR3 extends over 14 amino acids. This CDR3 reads CASSTFTANEKLFF. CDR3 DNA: TGTGCCAGCAGCACCTTTACGGCTAATGAAAAACTGTTTTTT.

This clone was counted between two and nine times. The CDR3 region is CATQGLYEQYF. CDR3 DNA: TGTGCCACCCAGGGCCTCTACGAGCAGTACTTC. The rearrangement joins TRBV6-5 to TRBJ2-7; TRBD1 is a possible D gene (5 bases). Germline CDR1 is MNHEY and CDR2 is SVGAGI. This CDR3 is 11 amino acids long. V lost 10 bases and J 3 bases, leaving 10 bases between the germline ends.